This T cell receptor (beta chain) was sequenced in a study of T cell changes during pregnancy in multiple sclerosis (dated by TCRdb to about 2019). Looking at the study overall: The study looked at changes in the T cell repertoire across pregnancy in women with multiple sclerosis.

On this clone: The target of this receptor is not known. Base qualities are not provided; no much larger clone lies one nucleotide away.

Library construction relied on the immunoSEQ multiplex PCR assay. Held by TCRdb, this immuneACCESS table contains in-frame sequences only and omits some clones. Under half of the omission traces to an unresolved V gene where checked; the cause of the rest is unknown. The sample records some 97,000 clones, about nine tenths of which are singletons. Of the sample, around 1.8% falls within the top ten clones. Reading from cysteine to phenylalanine, the CDR3 counts 11 amino acids. Only the CDR3 part of the read is kept: 33 bases, read in frame from the first base. CDR1 and CDR2, per the germline V gene, are MGHRA and YSYEKL. Deletion took 5 bases off V and 3 bases off J, with a span of 5 bases between the germline ends.

The receptor was derived from a female donor with multiple sclerosis, enrolled in a pregnancy study. The rearranged segments are TRBV4-1 and TRBJ2-7, with no D gene named confidently. Sequencing used peripheral blood, obtained after pregnancy. The CDR3 reads CASSNSYEQYF. In nucleotides, the sequence is TGCGCCAGCAGCAATAGCTACGAGCAGTACTTC.